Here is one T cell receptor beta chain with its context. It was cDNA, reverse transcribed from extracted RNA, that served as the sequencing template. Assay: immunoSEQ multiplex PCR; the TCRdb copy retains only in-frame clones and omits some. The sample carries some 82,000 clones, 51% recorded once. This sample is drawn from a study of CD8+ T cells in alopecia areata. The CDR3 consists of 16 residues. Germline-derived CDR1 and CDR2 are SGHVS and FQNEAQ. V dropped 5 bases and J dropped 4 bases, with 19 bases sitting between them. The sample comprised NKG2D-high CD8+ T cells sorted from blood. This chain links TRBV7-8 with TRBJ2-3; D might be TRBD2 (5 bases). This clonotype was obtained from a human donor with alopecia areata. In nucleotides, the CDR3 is TGTGCCAGCAGCGCGGGTCGAGGGTCCGTTGCAGATACGCAGTATTTT. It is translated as CASSAGRGSVADTQYF. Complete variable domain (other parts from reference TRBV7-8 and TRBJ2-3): GAGVSQSPRYKVAKRGQDVALRCDPISGHVSLFWYQQALGQGPEFLTYFQNEAQLDKSGLPSDRFFAERPEGSVSTLKIQRTQQEDSAVYLCASSAGRGSVADTQYFGPGTRLTVL.